This T cell receptor (beta chain) is drawn from a study of blood T cell repertoires in COVID-19. At the level of the study: COVID-19 samples from acute and convalescent phases originated in the United States, Italy and Spain. Nucleic acid was either cDNA or gDNA, and it came from T cells, B-cell-depleted T cells, or PBMCs.

CDR3 length: 15 amino acids. The germline V gene encodes CDR1 WSHSY and CDR2 SAAADI. Losses at the gene ends were 8 bases for V and 0 bases for J; bases not matched to a gene: 6. The table came from immunoSEQ multiplex PCR; TCRdb's copy has only in-frame clones and leaves some out. The data contain 80,000 to 100,000 clones, about 85% of them singletons. The receptor was isolated from a man between 65 and 79 years old with acute or convalescent COVID-19. This chain joins TRBV10-2 and TRBJ2-1; 8 nucleotides align to TRBD1. Sequenced input: peripheral blood. For the CDR3, the DNA is TGCGCCAGCTCTAGGGACAGGAGCTCCTACAATGAGCAGTTCTTC. It encodes CASSRDRSSYNEQFF.